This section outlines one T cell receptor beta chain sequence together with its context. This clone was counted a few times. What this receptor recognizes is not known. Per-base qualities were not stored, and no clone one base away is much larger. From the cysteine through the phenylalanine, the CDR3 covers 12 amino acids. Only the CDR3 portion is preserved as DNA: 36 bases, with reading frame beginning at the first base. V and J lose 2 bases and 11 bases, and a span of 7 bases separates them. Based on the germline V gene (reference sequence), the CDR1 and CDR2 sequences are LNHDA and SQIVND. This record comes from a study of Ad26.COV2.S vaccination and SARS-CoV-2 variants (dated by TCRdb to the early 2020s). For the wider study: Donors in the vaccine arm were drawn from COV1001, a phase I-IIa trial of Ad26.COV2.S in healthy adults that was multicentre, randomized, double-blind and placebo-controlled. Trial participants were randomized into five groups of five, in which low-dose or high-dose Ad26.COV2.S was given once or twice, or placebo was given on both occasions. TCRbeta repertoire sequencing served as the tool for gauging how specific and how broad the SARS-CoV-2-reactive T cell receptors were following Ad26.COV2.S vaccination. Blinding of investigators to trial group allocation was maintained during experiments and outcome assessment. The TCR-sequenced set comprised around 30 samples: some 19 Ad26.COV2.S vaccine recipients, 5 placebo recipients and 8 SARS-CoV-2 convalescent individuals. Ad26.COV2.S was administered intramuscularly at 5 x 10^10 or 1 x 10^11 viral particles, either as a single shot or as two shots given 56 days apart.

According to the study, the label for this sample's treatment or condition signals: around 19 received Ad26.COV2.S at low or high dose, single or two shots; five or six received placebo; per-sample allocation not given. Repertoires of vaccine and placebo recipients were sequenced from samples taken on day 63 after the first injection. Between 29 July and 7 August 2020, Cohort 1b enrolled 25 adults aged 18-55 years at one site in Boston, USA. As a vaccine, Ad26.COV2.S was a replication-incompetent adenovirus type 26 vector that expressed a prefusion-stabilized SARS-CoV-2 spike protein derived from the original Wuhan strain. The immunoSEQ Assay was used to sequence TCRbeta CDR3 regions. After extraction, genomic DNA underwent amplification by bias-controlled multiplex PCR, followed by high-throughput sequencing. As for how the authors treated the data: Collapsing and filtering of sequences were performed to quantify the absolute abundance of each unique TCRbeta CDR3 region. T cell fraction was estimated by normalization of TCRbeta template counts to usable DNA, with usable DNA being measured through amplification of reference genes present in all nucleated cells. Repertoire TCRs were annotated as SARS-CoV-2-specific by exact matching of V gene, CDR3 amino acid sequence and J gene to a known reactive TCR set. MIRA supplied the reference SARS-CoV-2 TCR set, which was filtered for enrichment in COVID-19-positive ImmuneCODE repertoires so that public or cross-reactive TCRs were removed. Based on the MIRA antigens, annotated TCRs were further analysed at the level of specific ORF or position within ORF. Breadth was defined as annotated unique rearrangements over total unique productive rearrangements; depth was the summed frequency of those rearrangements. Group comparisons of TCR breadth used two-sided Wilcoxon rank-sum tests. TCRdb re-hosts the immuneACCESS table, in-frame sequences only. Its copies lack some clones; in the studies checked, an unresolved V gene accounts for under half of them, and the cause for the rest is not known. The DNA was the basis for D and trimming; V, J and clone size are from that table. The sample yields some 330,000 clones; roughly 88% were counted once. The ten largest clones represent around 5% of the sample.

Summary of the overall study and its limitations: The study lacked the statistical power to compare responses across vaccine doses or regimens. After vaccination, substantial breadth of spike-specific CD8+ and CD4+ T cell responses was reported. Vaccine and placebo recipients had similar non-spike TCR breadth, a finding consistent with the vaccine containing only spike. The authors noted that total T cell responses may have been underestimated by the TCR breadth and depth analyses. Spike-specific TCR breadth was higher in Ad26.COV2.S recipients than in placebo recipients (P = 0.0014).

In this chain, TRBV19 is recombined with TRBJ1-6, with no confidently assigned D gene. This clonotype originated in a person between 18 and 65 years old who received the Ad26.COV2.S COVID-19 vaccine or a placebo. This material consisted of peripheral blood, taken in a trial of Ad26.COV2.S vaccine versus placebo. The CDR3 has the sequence CASSIPYAPLHF. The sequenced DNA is TGTGCCAGTAGTATACCCTACGCACCCCTCCACTTT.